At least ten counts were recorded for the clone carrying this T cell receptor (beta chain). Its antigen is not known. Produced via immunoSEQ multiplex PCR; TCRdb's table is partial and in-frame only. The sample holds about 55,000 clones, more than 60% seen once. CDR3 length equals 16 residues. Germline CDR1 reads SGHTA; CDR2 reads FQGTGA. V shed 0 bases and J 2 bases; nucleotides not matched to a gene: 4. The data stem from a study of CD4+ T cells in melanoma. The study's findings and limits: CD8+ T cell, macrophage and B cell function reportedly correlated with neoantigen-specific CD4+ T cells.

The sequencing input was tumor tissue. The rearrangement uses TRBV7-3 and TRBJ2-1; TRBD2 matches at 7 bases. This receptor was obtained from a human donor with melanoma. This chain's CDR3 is CASSLTLGTTYNEQFF. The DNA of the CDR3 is TGTGCCAGCAGCTTAACGTTGGGGACTACCTACAATGAGCAGTTCTTC.